Each of the 12 T cell receptor beta chains below was sequenced from the same sample in a study of blood T cell repertoires in COVID-19. Data came from immunoSEQ multiplex PCR; TCRdb stores just in-frame clones and leaves some out. The sample records hundreds of thousands of clones, roughly 85% being singletons. The sequencing sample was made of peripheral blood. The receptors here all came from a woman in her 30s with active or convalescent COVID-19.

The genes are TRBV5-6 and TRBJ2-5; possibly TRBD2 for D (5 bases). The CDR3 loop spans 12 amino acids. The V and J ends lost 4 bases and 5 bases respectively, with 9 bases between them. Germline-derived CDR1 and CDR2 are SGHDT and YYEEEE. The CDR3 sequence: CASSIGGETQYF. The CDR3 DNA sequence: TGTGCCAGCAGCATAGGAGGCGAGACCCAGTACTTC.

The gene calls are TRBV5-5 and TRBJ2-7, with 10 positions matching TRBD2. V was pared by 0 bases and J by 0 bases, with 6 bases of the junction left unmatched. The CDR3 runs to 17 residues. Per the germline V gene, CDR1 is SGHKS and CDR2 is YYEKEE (reference sequence). CDR3 sequence reads: CASSLAPSGGLSYEQYF. The CDR3 DNA sequence: TGTGCCAGCAGCTTGGCTCCTAGCGGGGGCCTCTCCTACGAGCAGTACTTC.

The chain links TRBV29-1 to TRBJ1-5; 7 bases are a match to TRBD1. The germline gives CDR1 SQVTM, CDR2 ANQGSEA. The CDR3 extends over 14 amino acids. The V gene end was trimmed by 6 bases and the J gene end by 4 bases; junction bases not matched to a gene: 9. The CDR3 DNA reads as TGCAGCGTCGTACAGGGGACCAGTAATCAGCCCCAGCATTTT. Its protein product is CSVVQGTSNQPQHF.

The V and J genes are TRBV7-9 and TRBJ2-1, with 7 bases aligning to TRBD2. The CDR3 consists of 16 residues. Germline V gives CDR1 SEHNR, CDR2 FQNEAQ (reference sequence). V shed 4 bases and J 6 bases; nucleotides not matched to a gene: 12. CDR3 DNA: TGTGCCAGCAGCTCCACCACTAGCGAGTGGGGCAATGAGCAGTTCTTC. Amino acids: CASSSTTSEWGNEQFF.

This chain joins TRBV5-4 and TRBJ2-1; 8 bases are a match to TRBD1. V lost 3 bases and J lost 4; bases outside the gene matches: 6. The CDR3 consists of 15 residues. In germline, CDR1 is SGHNT, CDR2 YYREEE (reference sequence). CDR3 region: CASSYGQGRYNEQFF. CDR3 sequence (DNA): TGTGCCAGCAGCTACGGACAGGGCAGGTACAATGAGCAGTTCTTC.

The chain has TRBV14 and TRBJ1-4, with no clear D. V lost 4 bases and J lost 4, with 13 bases in between. The CDR3 consists of 15 residues. Germline V CDR1 and CDR2: SGHDN, FVKESK. As DNA, the CDR3 is TGTGCCAGCAGCCCCCTAGGGAGAATTAATGAAAAACTGTTTTTT. Residues: CASSPLGRINEKLFF.

The V and J genes are TRBV2 and TRBJ2-6; 11 bases fit TRBD2. With V trimmed by 7 bases and J by 3 bases, 8 bases remained unmatched. CDR1 is SNHLY and CDR2 is FYNNEI in the germline V gene. The CDR3 length is 17 residues. CDR3 loop: CASTLPSGGIGANVLTF. The CDR3 bases are TGTGCCAGCACCCTCCCTAGCGGGGGGATTGGGGCCAACGTCCTGACTTTC.

The chain has TRBV2 and TRBJ1-1; D remains ambiguous. Germline V CDR1 and CDR2: SNHLY, FYNNEI. Trimming cost V 5 bases and J 0 bases, with 7 bases left between them. There are 13 residues in the CDR3. CDR3 nucleotide sequence: TGTGCCAGCAGTCCGGGAATGAACACTGAAGCTTTCTTT. Protein sequence: CASSPGMNTEAFF.

This clone was counted a single time. V is TRBV29-1 and J is TRBJ2-2, with TRBD1 identical over 8 bases. This CDR3 spans 15 amino acids. The germline gives CDR1 SQVTM, CDR2 ANQGSEA. With 7 bases clipped from V and 5 bases from J, the junction kept 12 bases outside the gene matches. CDR3 in DNA: TGCAGCGCCCGAGACAGGGGTGAACGGACCGGGGAGCTGTTTTTT. It codes for CSARDRGERTGELFF.

CDR3 DNA sequence: TGTGCCAGTAGTATGGGACAATCAGGGGACACCATATATTTT. Its protein is CASSMGQSGDTIYF. The V call is TRBV19, the J call TRBJ1-3, with D maybe TRBD1 (6 bases). The CDR3 length is 14 residues. The V end lost 3 bases, the J end lost 8 bases, and 14 bases lay between the germline ends. Per the germline V gene, CDR1 is LNHDA and CDR2 is SQIVND (reference sequence).

V and J are TRBV30 and TRBJ1-2; D is unclear. The CDR3 has 12 residues. Deletions cut 4 bases from V and 3 bases from J, with 9 bases between. In germline, CDR1 is GTSNPN, CDR2 SVGIG (reference sequence). CDR3 sequence: CAWKSEDYGYTF. CDR3 bases: TGTGCCTGGAAGTCCGAGGACTATGGCTACACCTTC.

V usage is TRBV3-1 (or the pseudogene TRBV3-2) and J usage is TRBJ1-2, with 7 bases that match TRBD1. CDR3 length: 14 amino acids. Germline assignment: CDR1 LGHDT and CDR2 YNNKEL (reference sequence). V shed 2 bases, J shed 5 bases, and the junction held 5 bases outside the gene matches. DNA of the CDR3: TGTGCCAGCAGCCAACTCAGGGGGAGGTATGGCTACACCTTC. It is translated as CASSQLRGRYGYTF.